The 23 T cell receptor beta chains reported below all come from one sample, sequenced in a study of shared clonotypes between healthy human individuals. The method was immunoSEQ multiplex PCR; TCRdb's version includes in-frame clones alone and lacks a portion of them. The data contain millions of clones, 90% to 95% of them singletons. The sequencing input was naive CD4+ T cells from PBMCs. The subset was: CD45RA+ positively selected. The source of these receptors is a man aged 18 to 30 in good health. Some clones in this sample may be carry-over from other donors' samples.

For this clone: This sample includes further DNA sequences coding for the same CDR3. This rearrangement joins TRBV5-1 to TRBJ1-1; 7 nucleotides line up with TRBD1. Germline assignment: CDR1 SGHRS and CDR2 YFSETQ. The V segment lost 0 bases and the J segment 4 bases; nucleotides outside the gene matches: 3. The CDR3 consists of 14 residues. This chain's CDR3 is CASSLAQGVTEAFF. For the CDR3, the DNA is TGCGCCAGCAGCTTGGCTCAGGGGGTCACTGAAGCTTTCTTT.

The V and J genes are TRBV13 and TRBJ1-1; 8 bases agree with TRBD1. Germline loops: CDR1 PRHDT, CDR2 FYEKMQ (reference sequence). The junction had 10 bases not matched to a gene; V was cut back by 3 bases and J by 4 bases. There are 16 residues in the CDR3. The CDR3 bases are TGTGCCAGCAGCTTTGTAACAGGGGGGGAGGGCACTGAAGCTTTCTTT. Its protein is CASSFVTGGEGTEAFF.

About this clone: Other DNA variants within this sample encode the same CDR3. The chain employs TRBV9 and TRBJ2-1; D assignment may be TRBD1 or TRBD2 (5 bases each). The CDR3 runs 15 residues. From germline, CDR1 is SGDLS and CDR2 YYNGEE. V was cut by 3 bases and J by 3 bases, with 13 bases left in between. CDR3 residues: CASSDSGTSYNEQFF. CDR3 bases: TGTGCCAGCAGCGACTCCGGGACGAGCTACAATGAGCAGTTCTTC.

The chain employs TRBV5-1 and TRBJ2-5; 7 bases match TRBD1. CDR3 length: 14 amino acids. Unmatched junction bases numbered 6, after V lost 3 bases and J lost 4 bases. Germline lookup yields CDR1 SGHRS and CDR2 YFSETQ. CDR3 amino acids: CASSSYDRAETQYF. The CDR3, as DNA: TGCGCCAGCAGCTCATACGACAGGGCAGAGACCCAGTACTTC.

CDR3 region: CASSPRKGADTEAFF. Here the CDR3 DNA reads TGTGCCAGCAGCCCTCGGAAAGGGGCGGACACTGAAGCTTTCTTT. The chain is built from TRBV28 and TRBJ1-1, with D possibly TRBD1 on 5 matching bases. The CDR3 is made up of 15 amino acids. Germline V gene lookup returns CDR1 MDHEN and CDR2 SYDVKM. V was clipped by 6 bases and J by 3 bases, with 17 bases between them.

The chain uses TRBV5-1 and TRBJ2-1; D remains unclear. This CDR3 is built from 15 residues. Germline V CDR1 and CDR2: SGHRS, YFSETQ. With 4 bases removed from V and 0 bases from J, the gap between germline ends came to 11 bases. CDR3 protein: CASSRMESSYNEQFF. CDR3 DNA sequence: TGCGCCAGCAGCCGAATGGAAAGCTCCTACAATGAGCAGTTCTTC.

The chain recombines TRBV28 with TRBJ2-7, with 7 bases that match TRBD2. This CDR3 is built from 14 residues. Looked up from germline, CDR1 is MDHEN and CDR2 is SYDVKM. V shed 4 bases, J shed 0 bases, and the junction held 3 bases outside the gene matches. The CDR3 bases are TGTGCCAGCAGTTACGGGAGGAGCTCCTACGAGCAGTACTTC. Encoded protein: CASSYGRSSYEQYF.

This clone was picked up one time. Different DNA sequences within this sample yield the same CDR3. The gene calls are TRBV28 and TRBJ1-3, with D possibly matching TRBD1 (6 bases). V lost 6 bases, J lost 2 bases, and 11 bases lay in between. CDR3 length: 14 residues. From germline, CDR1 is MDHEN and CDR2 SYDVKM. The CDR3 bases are TGTGCCAGCAGGGGACAAGGACCTGGAAACACCATATATTTT. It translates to CASRGQGPGNTIYF.

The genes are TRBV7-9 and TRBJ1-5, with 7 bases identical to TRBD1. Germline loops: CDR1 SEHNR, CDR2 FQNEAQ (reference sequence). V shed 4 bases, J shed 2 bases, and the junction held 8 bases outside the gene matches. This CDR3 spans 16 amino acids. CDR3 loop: CASSSRGGLGNQPQHF. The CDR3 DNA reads TGTGCCAGCAGCTCAAGAGGGGGCCTAGGCAATCAGCCCCAGCATTTT.

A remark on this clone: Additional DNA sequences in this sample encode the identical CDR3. The CDR3 sequence is CASRGGASGANVLTF. CDR3 DNA sequence: TGTGCCAGCAGGGGGGGGGCGTCTGGGGCCAACGTCCTGACTTTC. The chain links TRBV28 to TRBJ2-6; TRBD2 might be the D (7 bases). The CDR3 sequence is 15 residues long. The germline V and J ends were trimmed by 6 bases and 1 base, with 10 bases remaining between them. CDR1 is MDHEN, CDR2 SYDVKM, per germline.

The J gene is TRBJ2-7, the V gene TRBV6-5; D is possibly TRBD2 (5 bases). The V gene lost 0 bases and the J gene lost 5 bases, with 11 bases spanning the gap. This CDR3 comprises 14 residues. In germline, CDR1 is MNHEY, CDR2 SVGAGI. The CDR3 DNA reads TGTGCCAGCAGTTACTCGGAGCCCGGGAACGAGCAGTACTTC. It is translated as CASSYSEPGNEQYF.

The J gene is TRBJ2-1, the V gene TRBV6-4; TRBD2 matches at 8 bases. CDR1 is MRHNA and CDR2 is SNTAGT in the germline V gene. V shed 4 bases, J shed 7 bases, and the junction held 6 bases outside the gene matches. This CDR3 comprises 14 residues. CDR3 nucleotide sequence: TGTGCCAGCAGTGCAGGACTAGCAGGAAATGAGCAGTTCTTC. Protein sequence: CASSAGLAGNEQFF.

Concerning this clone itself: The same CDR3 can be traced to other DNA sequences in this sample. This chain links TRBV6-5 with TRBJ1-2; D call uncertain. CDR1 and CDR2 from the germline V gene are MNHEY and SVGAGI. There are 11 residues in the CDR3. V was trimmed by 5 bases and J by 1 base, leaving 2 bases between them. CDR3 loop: CASSDNYGYTF. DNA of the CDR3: TGTGCCAGCAGTGATAACTATGGCTACACCTTC.

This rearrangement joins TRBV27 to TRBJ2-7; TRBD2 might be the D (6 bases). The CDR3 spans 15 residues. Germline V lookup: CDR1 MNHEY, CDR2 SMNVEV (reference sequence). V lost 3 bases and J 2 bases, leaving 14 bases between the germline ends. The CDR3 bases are TGTGCCAGCAGTTTTCTTCCCGGGGAGGCCTACGAGCAGTACTTC. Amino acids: CASSFLPGEAYEQYF.

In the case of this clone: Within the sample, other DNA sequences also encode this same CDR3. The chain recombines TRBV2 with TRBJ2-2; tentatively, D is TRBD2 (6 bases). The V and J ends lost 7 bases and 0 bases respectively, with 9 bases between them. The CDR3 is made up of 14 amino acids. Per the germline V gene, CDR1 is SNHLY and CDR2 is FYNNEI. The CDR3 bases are TGTGCCAGCAAGGAGGGAGCGAACACCGGGGAGCTGTTTTTT. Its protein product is CASKEGANTGELFF. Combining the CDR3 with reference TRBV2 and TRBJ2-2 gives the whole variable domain EPEVTQTPSHQVTQMGQEVILRCVPISNHLYFYWYRQILGQKVEFLVSFYNNEISEKSEIFDDQFSVERPDGSNFTLKIRSTKLEDSAMYFCASKEGANTGELFFGEGSRLTVL.

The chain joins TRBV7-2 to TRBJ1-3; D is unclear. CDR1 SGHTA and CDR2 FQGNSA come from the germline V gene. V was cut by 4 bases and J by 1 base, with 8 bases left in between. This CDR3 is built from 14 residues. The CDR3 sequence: CASSSARSGNTIYF. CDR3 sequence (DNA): TGTGCCAGCAGCTCAGCCCGGTCTGGAAACACCATATATTTT.

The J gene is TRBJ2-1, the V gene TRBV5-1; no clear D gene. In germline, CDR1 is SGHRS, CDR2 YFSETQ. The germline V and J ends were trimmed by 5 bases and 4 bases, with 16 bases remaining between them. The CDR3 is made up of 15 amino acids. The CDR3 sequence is CASSFSHPNYNEQFF. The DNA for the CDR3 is TGCGCCAGCAGTTTCAGCCACCCCAATTACAATGAGCAGTTCTTC.

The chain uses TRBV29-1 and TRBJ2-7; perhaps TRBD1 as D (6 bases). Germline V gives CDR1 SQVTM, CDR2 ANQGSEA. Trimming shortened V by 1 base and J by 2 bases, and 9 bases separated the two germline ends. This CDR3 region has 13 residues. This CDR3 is CSVEGGPTYEQYF. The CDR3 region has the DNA TGCAGCGTTGAAGGGGGGCCGACCTACGAGCAGTACTTC.

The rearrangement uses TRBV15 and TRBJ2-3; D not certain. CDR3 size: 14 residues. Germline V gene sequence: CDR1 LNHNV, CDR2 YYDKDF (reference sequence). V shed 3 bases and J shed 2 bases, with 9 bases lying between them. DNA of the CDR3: TGTGCCACCAGCAGGGAAGACGTCACAGATACGCAGTATTTT. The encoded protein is CATSREDVTDTQYF.

CDR3 DNA sequence: TGTGCCAGCAGCTTAGCTCTAGCGGGAGTTAACAATGAGCAGTTCTTC. Protein sequence: CASSLALAGVNNEQFF. The chain has TRBV11-2 and TRBJ2-1; 10 nucleotides line up with TRBD2. The V gene end was trimmed by 1 base and the J gene end by 5 bases; junction bases not matched to a gene: 5. This CDR3 region has 16 residues. CDR1 SGHAT and CDR2 FQNNGV come from the germline V gene.

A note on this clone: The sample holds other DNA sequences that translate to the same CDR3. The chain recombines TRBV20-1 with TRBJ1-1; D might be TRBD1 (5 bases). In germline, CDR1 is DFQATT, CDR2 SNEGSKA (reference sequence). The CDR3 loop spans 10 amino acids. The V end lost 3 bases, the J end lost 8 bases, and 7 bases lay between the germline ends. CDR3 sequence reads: CSASRTEAFF. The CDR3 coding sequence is TGCAGTGCTAGCCGGACAGAAGCTTTCTTT.

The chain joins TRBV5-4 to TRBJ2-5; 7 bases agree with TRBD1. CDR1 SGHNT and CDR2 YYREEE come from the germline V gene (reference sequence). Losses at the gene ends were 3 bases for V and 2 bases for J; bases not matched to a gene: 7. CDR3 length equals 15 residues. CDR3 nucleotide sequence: TGTGCCAGCAGCTATAAATACAGGGGACAAGAGACCCAGTACTTC. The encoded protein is CASSYKYRGQETQYF.

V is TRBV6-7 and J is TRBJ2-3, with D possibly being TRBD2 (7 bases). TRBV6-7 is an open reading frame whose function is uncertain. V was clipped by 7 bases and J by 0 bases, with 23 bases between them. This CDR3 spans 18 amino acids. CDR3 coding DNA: TGTGCCAGCACCCGCGGGGGCGAGACTGATTCTAGCACAGATACGCAGTATTTT. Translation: CASTRGGETDSSTDTQYF.